This T cell receptor (beta chain) was found in a study of blood T cell repertoires in COVID-19. Looking at the study overall: From the United States, Italy and Spain came samples of acute and convalescent COVID-19. PBMCs, B-cell-depleted T cells, or T cells were the source of the cDNA or gDNA that made up the material.

Per the authors' pipeline: By means of reference gene primer amplification, nucleated cell counts were estimated. Assay used: immunoSEQ multiplex PCR; TCRdb lists only in-frame clones, some missing. V and J calls and clone size follow that table, whereas D and trimming were derived from the DNA. The sample lists a few hundred thousand clones; about 87% were seen once. The germline V gene has CDR1 LGHDT and CDR2 YNNKEL (reference sequence). The CDR3 totals 16 residues. Unmatched junction bases numbered 5, after V lost 0 bases and J lost 7 bases. Material: peripheral blood. The J gene is TRBJ2-1, the V gene TRBV3-1 (or the pseudogene TRBV3-2); 11 bases are shared with TRBD2. This sequence originates from a man between 60 and 75 years old who had recovered from COVID-19. CDR3 bases: TGTGCCAGCAGCCAAGATTTGGGGACTAGCGGAAATGAGCAGTTCTTC. Protein: CASSQDLGTSGNEQFF.